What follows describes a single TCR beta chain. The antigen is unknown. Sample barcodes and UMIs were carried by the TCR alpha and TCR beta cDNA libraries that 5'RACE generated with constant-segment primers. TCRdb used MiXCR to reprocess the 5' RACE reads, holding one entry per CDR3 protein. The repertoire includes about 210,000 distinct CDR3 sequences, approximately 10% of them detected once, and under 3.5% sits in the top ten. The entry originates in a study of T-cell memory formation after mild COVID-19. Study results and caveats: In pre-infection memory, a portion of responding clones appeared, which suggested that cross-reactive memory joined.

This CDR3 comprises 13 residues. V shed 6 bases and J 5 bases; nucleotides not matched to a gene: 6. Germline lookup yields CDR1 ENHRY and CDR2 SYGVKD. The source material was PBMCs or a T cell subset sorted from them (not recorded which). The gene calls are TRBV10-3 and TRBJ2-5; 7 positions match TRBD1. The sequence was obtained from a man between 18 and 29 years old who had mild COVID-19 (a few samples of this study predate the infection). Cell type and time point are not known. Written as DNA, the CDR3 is TGTGCCATCAGAAGACAGGGAGAGGAGACCCAGTACTTC. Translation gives CAIRRQGEETQYF.